What follows is one TCR beta chain and its context. As yet, its antigen is unknown. These data belong to a study of shared clonotypes between healthy human individuals. Study at large: Ranging from 18 to 49 in age, donors were two women and three men. Findings and caveats of the study: A few donors shared around 5.2% of their naive CD4 clonotypes.

Original analysis: ImmunoSEQ output held junction-only sequences without quality scores, so filtering differed. Only in-frame clones appear in the TCRdb table, and some are missing; sequencing was by immunoSEQ multiplex PCR. V, J and clone size derive from that table, while D and trimming were established from the DNA sequence. The sample shows millions of clones, approximately 94% of them seen only once. CD45RO-negative, CCR7-selected cells formed the naive CD8 fraction, which excluded terminally differentiated effector memory CD45RA+ cells. The length of the CDR3 is 16 residues. Germline CDR1 is LNHNV and CDR2 is YYDKDF (reference sequence). V lost 0 bases and J lost 0, with 9 bases in between.

The specimen sequenced was naive CD8+ T cells sorted from blood. This clonotype was sampled from a man younger than 30 in good health. V gene TRBV15 combines with J gene TRBJ2-1; D is tentatively TRBD1 or TRBD2 (5 bases each). CDR3 region: CATSREGTPSYNEQFF. DNA of the CDR3: TGTGCCACCAGCAGAGAGGGGACCCCCTCCTACAATGAGCAGTTCTTC. The variable domain in full, completed from reference TRBV15 and TRBJ2-1, reads DAMVIQNPRYQVTQFGKPVTLSCSQTLNHNVMYWYQQKSSQAPKLLFHYYDKDFNNEADTPDNFQSRRPNTSFCFLDIRSPGLGDTAMYLCATSREGTPSYNEQFFGPGTRLTVL.